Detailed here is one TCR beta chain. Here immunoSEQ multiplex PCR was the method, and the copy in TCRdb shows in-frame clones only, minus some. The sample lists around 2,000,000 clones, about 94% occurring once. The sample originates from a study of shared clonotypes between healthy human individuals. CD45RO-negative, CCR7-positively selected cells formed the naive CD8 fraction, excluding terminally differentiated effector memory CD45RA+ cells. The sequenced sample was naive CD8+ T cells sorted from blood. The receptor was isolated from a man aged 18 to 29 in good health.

CDR3 residues: CASSTGPNYGYTF. Here the CDR3 DNA reads TGTGCCAGCAGCACAGGGCCTAACTATGGCTACACCTTC. The chain joins TRBV9 to TRBJ1-2; TRBD1 is a possible D gene (6 bases). Looked up from germline, CDR1 is SGDLS and CDR2 is YYNGEE. The CDR3 sequence is 13 residues long. The V end lost 4 bases, the J end lost 0 bases, and 7 bases lay between the germline ends.